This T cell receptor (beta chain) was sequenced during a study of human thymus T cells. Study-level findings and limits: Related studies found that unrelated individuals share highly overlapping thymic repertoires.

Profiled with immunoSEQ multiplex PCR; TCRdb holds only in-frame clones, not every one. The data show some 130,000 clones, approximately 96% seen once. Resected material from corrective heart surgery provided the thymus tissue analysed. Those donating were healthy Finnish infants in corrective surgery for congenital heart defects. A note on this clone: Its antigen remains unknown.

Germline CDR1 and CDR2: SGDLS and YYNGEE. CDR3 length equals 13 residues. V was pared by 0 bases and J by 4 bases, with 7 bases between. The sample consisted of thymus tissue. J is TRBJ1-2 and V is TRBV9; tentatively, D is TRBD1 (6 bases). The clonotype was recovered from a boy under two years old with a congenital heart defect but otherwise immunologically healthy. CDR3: CASSVGGGYGYTF. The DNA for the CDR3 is TGTGCCAGCAGCGTAGGAGGGGGCTATGGCTACACCTTC.